This TCR beta chain was documented in a study of T cells after yellow fever vaccination. TCRdb reprocessed the 5' RACE reads with MiXCR, giving one entry per CDR3 protein. Among about 74,000 distinct CDR3 sequences, more than 5.5% were seen once, and the ten largest hold roughly a third. V trimming: 3 bases; J trimming: 2 bases; junction bases outside the gene matches: 5. Germline CDR1 is LGHNA and CDR2 is YSLEER. The CDR3 runs to 15 residues. The material was CD8+ T cells sorted from PBMCs, obtained about 5 days after the first yellow fever vaccination. V gene TRBV4-3 combines with J gene TRBJ1-2; 8 bases agree with TRBD1. The sequence derives from a man aged 18 to 29 who received the YFV17D yellow fever vaccine. CDR3 sequence: CASSHNRGWNYGYTF. CDR3 coding DNA: TGCGCCAGCAGCCATAACAGGGGGTGGAACTATGGCTACACCTTC.